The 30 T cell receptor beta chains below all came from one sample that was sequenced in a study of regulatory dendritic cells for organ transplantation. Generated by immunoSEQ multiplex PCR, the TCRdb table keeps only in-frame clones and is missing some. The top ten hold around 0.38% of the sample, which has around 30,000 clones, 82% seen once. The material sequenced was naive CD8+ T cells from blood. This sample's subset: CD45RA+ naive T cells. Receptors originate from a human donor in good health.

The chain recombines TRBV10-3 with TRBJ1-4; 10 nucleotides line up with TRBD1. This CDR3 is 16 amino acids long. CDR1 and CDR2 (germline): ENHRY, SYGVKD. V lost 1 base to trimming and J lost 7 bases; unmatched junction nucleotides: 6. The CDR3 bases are TGTGCCATCAGTGAGTACCACCGGGACAGGGGTGAAAAACTGTTTTTT. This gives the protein CAISEYHRDRGEKLFF.

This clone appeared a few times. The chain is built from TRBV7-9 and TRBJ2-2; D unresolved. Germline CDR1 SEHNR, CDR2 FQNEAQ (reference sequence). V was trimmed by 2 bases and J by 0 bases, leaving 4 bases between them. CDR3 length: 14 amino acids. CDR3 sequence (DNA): TGTGCCAGCAGCTTAACAACGAACACCGGGGAGCTGTTTTTT. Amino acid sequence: CASSLTTNTGELFF. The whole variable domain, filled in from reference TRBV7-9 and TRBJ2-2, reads DTGVSQNPRHKITKRGQNVTFRCDPISEHNRLYWYRQTLGQGPEFLTYFQNEAQLEKSRLLSDRFSAERPKGSFSTLEIQRTEQGDSAMYLCASSLTTNTGELFFGEGSRLTVL.

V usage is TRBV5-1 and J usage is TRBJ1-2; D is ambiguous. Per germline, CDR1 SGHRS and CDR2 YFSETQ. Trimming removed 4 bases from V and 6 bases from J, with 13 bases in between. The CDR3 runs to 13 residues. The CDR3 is CASSAERVDGYTF. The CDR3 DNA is TGCGCCAGCAGCGCGGAGAGGGTGGATGGCTACACCTTC. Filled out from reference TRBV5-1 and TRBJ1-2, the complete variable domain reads KAGVTQTPRYLIKTRGQQVTLSCSPISGHRSVSWYQQTPGQGLQFLFEYFSETQRNKGNFPGRFSGRQFSNSRSEMNVSTLELGDSALYLCASSAERVDGYTFGSGTRLTVV.

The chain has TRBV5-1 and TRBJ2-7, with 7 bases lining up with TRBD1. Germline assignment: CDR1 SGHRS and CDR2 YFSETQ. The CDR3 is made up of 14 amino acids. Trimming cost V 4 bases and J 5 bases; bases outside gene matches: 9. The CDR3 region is CASSPPGQFHEQYF. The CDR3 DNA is TGCGCCAGCAGCCCTCCGGGACAGTTCCACGAGCAGTACTTC.

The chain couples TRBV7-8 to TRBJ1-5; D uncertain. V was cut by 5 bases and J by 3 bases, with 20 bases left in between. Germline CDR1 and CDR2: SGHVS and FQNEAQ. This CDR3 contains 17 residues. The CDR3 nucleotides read TGTGCCAGCAGCAGAAAGAGCCGGGAACGGATCAATCAGCCCCAGCATTTT. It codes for CASSRKSRERINQPQHF.

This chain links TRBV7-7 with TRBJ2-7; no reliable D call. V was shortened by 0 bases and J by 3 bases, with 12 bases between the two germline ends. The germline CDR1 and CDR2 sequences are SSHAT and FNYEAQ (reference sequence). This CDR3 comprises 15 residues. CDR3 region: CASSLARGPFYEQYF. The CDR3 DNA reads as TGTGCCAGCAGCTTAGCGCGCGGCCCATTCTACGAGCAGTACTTC.

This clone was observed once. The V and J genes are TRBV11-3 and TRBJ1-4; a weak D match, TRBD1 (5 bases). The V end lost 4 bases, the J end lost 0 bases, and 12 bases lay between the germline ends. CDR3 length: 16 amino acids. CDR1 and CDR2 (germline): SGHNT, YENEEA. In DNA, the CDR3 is TGTGCCAGCAGCTCCACAGGATTCGCAACTAATGAAAAACTGTTTTTT. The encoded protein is CASSSTGFATNEKLFF.

The CDR3 sequence is CASSEGQMNTGELFF. CDR3 coding DNA: TGTGCCAGCAGTGAGGGACAGATGAACACCGGGGAGCTGTTTTTT. The rearrangement joins TRBV2 to TRBJ2-2, with 7 bases fitting TRBD1. The germline V gene has CDR1 SNHLY and CDR2 FYNNEI. The CDR3 sequence is 15 residues long. Trimming at V came to 3 bases and at J to 1 base, leaving 2 bases not matched to a gene.

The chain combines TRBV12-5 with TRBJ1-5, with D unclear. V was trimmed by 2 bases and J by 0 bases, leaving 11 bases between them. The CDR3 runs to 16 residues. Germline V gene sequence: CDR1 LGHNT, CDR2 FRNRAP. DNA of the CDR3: TGTGCTAGTGGTTTGCCTACCGGGTCTAGCAATCAGCCCCAGCATTTT. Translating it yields CASGLPTGSSNQPQHF.

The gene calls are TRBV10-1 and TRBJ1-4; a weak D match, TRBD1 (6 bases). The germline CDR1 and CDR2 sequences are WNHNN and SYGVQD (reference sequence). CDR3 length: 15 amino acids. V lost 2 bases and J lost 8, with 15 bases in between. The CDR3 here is CASSEVSAQGEKLFF. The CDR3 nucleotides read TGCGCCAGCAGTGAGGTTTCGGCTCAGGGGGAAAAACTGTTTTTT.

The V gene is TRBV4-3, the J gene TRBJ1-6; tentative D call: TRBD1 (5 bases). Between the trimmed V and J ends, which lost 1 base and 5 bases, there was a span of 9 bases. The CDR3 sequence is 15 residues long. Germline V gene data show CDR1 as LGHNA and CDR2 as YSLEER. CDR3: CASSQGTRDNSPLHF. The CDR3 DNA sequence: TGCGCCAGCAGCCAAGGGACCAGGGATAATTCACCCCTCCACTTT.

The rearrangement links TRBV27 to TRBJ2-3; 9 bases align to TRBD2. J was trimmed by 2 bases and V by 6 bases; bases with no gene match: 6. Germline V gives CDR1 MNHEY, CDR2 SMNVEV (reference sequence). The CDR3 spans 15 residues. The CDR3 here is CASRAGGPNTDTQYF. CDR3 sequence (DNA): TGTGCCAGCAGGGCGGGGGGGCCGAACACAGATACGCAGTATTTT.

CDR3 in DNA: TGCGCCAGCAGCCAAGGATCTCACAGGGGGGGTGAGCAGTTCTTC. Translating it yields CASSQGSHRGGEQFF. The chain carries TRBV4-1 and TRBJ2-1, with D tentatively TRBD1 (8 bases). This CDR3 spans 15 amino acids. Trimming shortened V by 1 base and J by 9 bases, and 16 bases separated the two germline ends. The germline gives CDR1 MGHRA, CDR2 YSYEKL.

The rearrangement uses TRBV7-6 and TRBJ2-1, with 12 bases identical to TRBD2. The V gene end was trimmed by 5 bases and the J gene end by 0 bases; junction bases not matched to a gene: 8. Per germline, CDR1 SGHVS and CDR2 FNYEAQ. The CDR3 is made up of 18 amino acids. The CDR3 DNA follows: TGTGCCAGCAGCCGGACTAGCGGGGAGCCGAGCTCCTACAATGAGCAGTTCTTC. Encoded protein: CASSRTSGEPSSYNEQFF.

This chain's CDR3 is CASSPPPGQNTYEQYF. The DNA of the CDR3 is TGTGCCAGCAGCCCCCCGCCGGGACAGAACACCTACGAGCAGTACTTC. The chain recombines TRBV5-6 with TRBJ2-7, with 7 positions matching TRBD1. The CDR3 consists of 16 residues. V was pared by 4 bases and J by 2 bases, with 12 bases of the junction left unmatched. CDR1 SGHDT and CDR2 YYEEEE come from the germline V gene.

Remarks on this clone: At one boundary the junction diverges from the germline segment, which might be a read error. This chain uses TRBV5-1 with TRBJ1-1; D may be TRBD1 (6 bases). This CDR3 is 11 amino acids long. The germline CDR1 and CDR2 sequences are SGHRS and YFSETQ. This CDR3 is CASSLGGEAFF. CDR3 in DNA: TGTGCCAGCAGCTTGGGGGGCGAAGCTTTCTTT. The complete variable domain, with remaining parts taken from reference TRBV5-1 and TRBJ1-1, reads KAGVTQTPRYLIKTRGQQVTLSCSPISGHRSVSWYQQTPGQGLQFLFEYFSETQRNKGNFPGRFSGRQFSNSRSEMNVSTLELGDSALYLCASSLGGEAFFGQGTRLTVV.

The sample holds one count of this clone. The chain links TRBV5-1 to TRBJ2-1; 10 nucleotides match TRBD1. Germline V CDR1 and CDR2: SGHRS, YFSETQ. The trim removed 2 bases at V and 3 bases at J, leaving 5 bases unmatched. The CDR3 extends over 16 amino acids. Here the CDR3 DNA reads TGCGCCAGCAGCTTCGGACAGGGGGGCCTCTACAATGAGCAGTTCTTC. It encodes CASSFGQGGLYNEQFF.

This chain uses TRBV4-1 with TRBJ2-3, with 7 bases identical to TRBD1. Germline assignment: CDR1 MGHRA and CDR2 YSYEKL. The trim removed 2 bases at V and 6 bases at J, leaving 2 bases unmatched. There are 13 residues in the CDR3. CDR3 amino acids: CASSQTGVDTQYF. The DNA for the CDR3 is TGCGCCAGCAGCCAAACAGGGGTGGATACGCAGTATTTT.

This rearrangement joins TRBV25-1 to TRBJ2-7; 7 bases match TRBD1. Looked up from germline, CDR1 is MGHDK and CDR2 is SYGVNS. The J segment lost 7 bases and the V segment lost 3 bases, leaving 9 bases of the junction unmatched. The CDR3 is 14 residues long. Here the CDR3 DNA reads TGTGCCAGCAGTGATCCCTCGACAGGGCGGGAGCAGTACTTC. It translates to CASSDPSTGREQYF.

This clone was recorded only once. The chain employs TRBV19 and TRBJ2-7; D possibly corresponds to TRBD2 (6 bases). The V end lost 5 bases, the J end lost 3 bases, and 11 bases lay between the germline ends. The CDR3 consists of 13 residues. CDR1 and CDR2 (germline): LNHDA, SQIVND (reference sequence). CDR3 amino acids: CASSSGTGYEQYF. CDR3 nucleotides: TGTGCCAGTAGTTCCGGGACTGGCTACGAGCAGTACTTC.

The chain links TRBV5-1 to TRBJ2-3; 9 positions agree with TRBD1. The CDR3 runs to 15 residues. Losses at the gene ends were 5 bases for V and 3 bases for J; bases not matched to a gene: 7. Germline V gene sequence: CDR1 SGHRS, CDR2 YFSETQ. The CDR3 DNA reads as TGCGCCAGCAGGGACGGACAGGGGAAGACAGATACGCAGTATTTT. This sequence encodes CASRDGQGKTDTQYF.

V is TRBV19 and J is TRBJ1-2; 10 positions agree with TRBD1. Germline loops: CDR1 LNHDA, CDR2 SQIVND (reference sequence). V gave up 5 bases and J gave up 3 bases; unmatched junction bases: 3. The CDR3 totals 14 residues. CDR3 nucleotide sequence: TGTGCCAGTAGTGACAGGGGGCGCGACTATGGCTACACCTTC. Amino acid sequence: CASSDRGRDYGYTF.

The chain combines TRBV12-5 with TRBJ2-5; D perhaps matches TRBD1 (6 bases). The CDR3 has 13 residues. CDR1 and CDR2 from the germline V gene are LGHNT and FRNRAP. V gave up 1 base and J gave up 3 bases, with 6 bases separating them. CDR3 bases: TGTGCTAGTGGTTTGGGGGACAAAGAGACCCAGTACTTC. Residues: CASGLGDKETQYF.

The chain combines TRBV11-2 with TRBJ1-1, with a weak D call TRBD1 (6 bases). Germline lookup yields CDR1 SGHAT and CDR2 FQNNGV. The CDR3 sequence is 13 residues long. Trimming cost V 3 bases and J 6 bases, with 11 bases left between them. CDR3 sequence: CASSFGQGSEAFF. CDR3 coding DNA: TGTGCCAGCAGCTTTGGTCAGGGGTCTGAAGCTTTCTTT.

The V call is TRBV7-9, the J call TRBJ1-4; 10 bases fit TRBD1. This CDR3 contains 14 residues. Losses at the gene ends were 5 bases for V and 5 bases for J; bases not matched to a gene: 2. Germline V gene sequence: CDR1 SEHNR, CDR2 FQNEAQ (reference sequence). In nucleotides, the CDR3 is TGTGCCAGCAGCCGGACAGGGGGGAATGAAAAACTGTTTTTT. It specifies CASSRTGGNEKLFF.

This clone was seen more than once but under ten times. DNA of the CDR3: TGTGCCAGCAGTTACTCAGGGTTGGGAGATTCACCCCTCCACTTT. Translated, it gives CASSYSGLGDSPLHF. J is TRBJ1-6 and V is TRBV6-5; D remains ambiguous. The CDR3 covers 15 residues. Trimming removed 0 bases at V and 8 bases at J, with 11 bases between. CDR1 and CDR2 (germline): MNHEY, SVGAGI.

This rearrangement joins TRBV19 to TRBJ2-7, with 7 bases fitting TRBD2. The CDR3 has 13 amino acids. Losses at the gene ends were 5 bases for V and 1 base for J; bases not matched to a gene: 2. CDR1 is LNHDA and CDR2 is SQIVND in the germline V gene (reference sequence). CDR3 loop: CASSSGGSYEQYF. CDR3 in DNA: TGTGCCAGTAGTTCGGGGGGATCCTACGAGCAGTACTTC.

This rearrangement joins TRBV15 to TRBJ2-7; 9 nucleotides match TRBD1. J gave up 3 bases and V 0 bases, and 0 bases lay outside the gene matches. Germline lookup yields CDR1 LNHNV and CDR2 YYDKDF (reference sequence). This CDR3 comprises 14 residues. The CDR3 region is CATSREGQGYEQYF. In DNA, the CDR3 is TGTGCCACCAGCAGAGAGGGACAGGGCTACGAGCAGTACTTC.

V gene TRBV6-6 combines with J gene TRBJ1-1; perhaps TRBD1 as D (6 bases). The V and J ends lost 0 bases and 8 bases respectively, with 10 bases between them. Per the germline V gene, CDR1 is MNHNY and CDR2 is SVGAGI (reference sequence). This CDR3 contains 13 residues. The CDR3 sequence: CASSYSGGAEAFF. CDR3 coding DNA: TGTGCCAGCAGTTACTCAGGGGGAGCAGAAGCTTTCTTT.

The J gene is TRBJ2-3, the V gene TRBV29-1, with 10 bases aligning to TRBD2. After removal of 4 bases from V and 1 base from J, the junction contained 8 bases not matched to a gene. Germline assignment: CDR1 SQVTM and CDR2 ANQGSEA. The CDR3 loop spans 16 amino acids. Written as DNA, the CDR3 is TGCAGCGTTGTCCTTAGCGGGGGGCCCGGCACAGATACGCAGTATTTT. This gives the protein CSVVLSGGPGTDTQYF.